This TCR beta chain was profiled in a study of shared clonotypes between healthy human individuals (dated by TCRdb to 2018 to 2021). Notes on the research overall: The cohort comprised a couple of women and a few men aged 18 to 49 years. Leukapheresis yielded between about 0.9 and 8.9 billion PBMCs per donor. Per donor, three plates each were used for CD4 naive and CD4 memory, two for CD8 naive, and one for CD8 memory. To estimate repertoire size and how much clonotype sharing occurs between individuals, the study deeply sequenced the blood TCR repertoires of about 5 healthy adults. Different laboratories and diverse techniques were used to prepare libraries and sequence TCR repertoires, to increase sequencing depth and limit assay-specific biases. Study-level results and caveats: Only blood was sampled, and tissue TCR repertoires likely differ from those in blood. Roughly 5.2% of naive CD4, 3.5% of naive CD8, approximately 2% of memory CD4, and over 0.35% of memory CD8 clonotypes were shared across a handful of donors. Compared with non-shared clonotypes, clonotypes shared by all four sorted-subset donors had higher generation probabilities. Because the study included a small number of donors, the genetic and exposure-history diversity represented was limited. Rarefaction of sorted-subset datasets indicated incomplete sequencing despite the large sequencing depth. Pairwise subsampling led to the expectation that sequencing depth would affect the degree of clonotype sharing among donors. Estimated clonotype richness was generally larger for naive than for memory subsets.

In the case of this clone: No antigen is known for it. No base quality values were provided; no much bigger clone lies one nucleotide off.

Healthy HIV-negative adults with no recently reported acute infections or vaccinations were included as donors. Only Caucasian adults living in Nashville, Tennessee, USA were represented among the donors. Magnetic negative selection was used to enrich CD4+ T cells, after which naive cells were positively selected on CD45RA and the negative fraction became the memory subset. Blood was collected by leukapheresis, and PBMCs were isolated by Ficoll-Histopaque density gradient centrifugation and then cryopreserved in liquid nitrogen vapor phase. Analytical flow cytometry was used to check the purity and quantity of every magnetically sorted T cell population. Each sorted fraction had its genomic DNA isolated and then quantified by UV absorbance on a Nanodrop 2000c. The CDR3 contains 16 residues, cysteine and phenylalanine counted. The only DNA kept is the CDR3, 48 bases in frame from the first base. CDR1 and CDR2, per the germline V gene (reference sequence), are MNHEY and SMNVEV. V is shortened by 5 bases, J by 5 bases, and the region joining them spans 22 bases.

Using the deep immunoSEQ assay, multiplex PCR amplified TCR CDR3 regions from genomic DNA. Genomic DNA extracted from each cell subset was distributed evenly over all wells of several immunoSEQ 96-well plates, and each plate served as one replicate. For sorted subsets, approximately 200 ng of genomic DNA, equivalent to 25,000 to 35,000 T cell genomes, went into each replicate PCR. Purified libraries were quantified with a Qubit 3.0 fluorometer, sized on a Bioanalyzer 2100, and re-quantified with the KAPA Library Quantification kit. Every immunoSEQ 96-well plate was sequenced on a dedicated single-read 150-cycle Illumina NextSeq 550 flow cell. The paper's data handling went like this. Because only junctional sequences without quality scores were contained in the immunoSEQ output, filtering matching that applied to full-length reads could not be performed. Sequences were annotated with PyIR, a Python wrapper for IgBLAST v1.9, using IMGT germline references to assign V/J genes and CDR3. Reads with weak V/J assignments (E-value above 1e-6), missing CDR3, stop codons, out-of-frame junctions, or ambiguous translated residues were removed. A V3J clonotype was defined by an identical inferred V gene, J gene, and CDR3 amino acid sequence. Percentage overlap between repertoires was computed as shared unique clonotypes divided by the size of the smaller repertoire. Richness of each repertoire was evaluated using RTK rarefaction, the Chao1 estimator, and Recon v2.1 estimates of unobserved clonotypes. For all TCRbeta clonotypes obtained by the gDNA method from several donors, generation probabilities were computed with OLGA. The immuneACCESS repertoire file appears here via TCRdb, limited to in-frame rearrangements. These files lack a portion of the clones; in checked studies, under half of the deficit traces to unresolved V genes, and the cause of the others is not known. V, J and clone size were drawn from that table, and D and trimming were deduced from the DNA. For this sample the table gives approximately 1,000,000 clones, of which roughly 77% were detected only once. 0.89% of the sample goes to the ten largest clones.

The sample consisted of memory CD4+ T cells from PBMCs. This specimen's cell subset or site label, interpreted: CD45RA-negative fraction. The receptor comes from a man aged 18 to 29 in good health. Some clones in this sample may be carry-over from other donors' samples. The chain was built from TRBV27 and TRBJ2-7, with the D call perhaps TRBD1 or TRBD2, as 5 bases match in each case. In nucleotide form, the sequence is TGTGCCAGCAGTATAACCCCCGGGGCCAATATCCACGAGCAGTACTTC. Translated, it gives CASSITPGANIHEQYF.